The sequence of this TCR beta chain was determined in a study of cytotoxic CD8 clonotypes in ibrutinib-treated CLL (dated by TCRdb to 2020 to 2022). Regarding the complete study: The cohort was composed of ten to eleven relapsed/refractory and approximately 14 treatment-naive patients; IGHV unmutated status was identified in some 17 patients. Partial responses were observed in approximately 24 patients and complete responses in 2; after a median follow-up of 68 months, remission was maintained in some 14 patients and progression was observed in roughly twelve. Samples at response were collected after a median of about 12 months of treatment, with a range of about 6 to 40 months. On average, each sample yielded roughly 250,000 productive templates and 80,000 to 95,000 productive rearrangements. Of the 90 or so participants in the trial, roughly 26 had longitudinal samples available. Cryopreserved peripheral blood mononuclear cells were obtained prior to treatment, at the time of response, and at either disease progression or sustained remission. Every sample from remission and from progressive disease was obtained while the patients were still on ibrutinib.

Ten or more counts support this clone. There is no known antigen for this receptor. The input lacks base qualities; no much larger clone sits a single base away. This specimen's time point label, per the study, means: progressive disease on ibrutinib. For TCR beta library preparation, roughly 2.2 micrograms of genomic DNA was extracted from cryopreserved PBMCs. High-throughput TCR beta sequencing was performed on longitudinal blood samples from CLL patients receiving ibrutinib monotherapy. The patients were enrolled in a single-center, open-label phase 2 trial of ibrutinib monotherapy. Each clonotype received, on average, 10x coverage in deep resolution sequencing performed on a MiSeq, where the target depth lay between 1 in 1 million and 1 in 200,000 T cells. The immunoSEQ hsTCRB Kit was used to generate TCR beta libraries. As for how the authors treated the data: The data were analyzed with ImmunoSEQ Analyzer and ImmunoSEQ Data Assistant, and V, D and J gene assignments followed IMGT definitions. Clonality, which ranges from 0 to 1, was calculated as one minus the normalized Shannon entropy of productive rearrangement frequencies. Only overrepresented clonotypes making up at least 0.05% of each patient's repertoire were included in the public clonotype analysis. About a dozen repertoires from age-matched healthy donors, obtained from immuneACCESS, served as clonality controls. Drawn from immuneACCESS, this table holds only the in-frame rearrangements with V and J called that TCRdb kept. Clones are partly lost; checked studies trace under half to an unresolved V gene and leave the rest unexplained. Clonal size and the V and J genes are those of that table, whereas D and trimming came from the DNA. The sample table holds about 300,000 clones, of which more than 70% were seen once. Around 5.1% of the sample rests with the top ten.

According to the germline V gene, CDR1 reads SGHDT and CDR2 reads YYEEEE. Including the terminal cysteine and phenylalanine, the CDR3 comprises 12 residues. CDR3 DNA only is kept here, 36 bases in frame from base 1. The V and J ends are trimmed by 1 base and 9 bases, leaving 8 bases between them. General conclusions and limits of the study: Baseline clonality was found to be higher than that of age-matched healthy donors and was strongly correlated with circulating CD8+ T-cell counts. Lymph node repertoires were not examined, and the timing of sampling was not matched between patients in sustained remission and those whose disease progressed. Public clonotypes were found to be uncommon and were observed to contract or remain stable during treatment; the increase in clonality was shown to reflect expansion of private clonotypes at ibrutinib response. Clonality rose at ibrutinib response, remained stable during sustained remission, and dropped back toward baseline at progression.

The rearranged segments are TRBV5-6 and TRBJ1-5, and TRBD1 may be the D gene, going by 5 matching bases. This TCR was recovered from a human donor with chronic lymphocytic leukemia. This sample comprised PBMCs, obtained at disease progression, from a patient treated with ibrutinib. The nucleotides are TGTGCCAGCAGCTTGAGGGGAGGGCCCCAGCATTTT. The resulting protein is CASSLRGGPQHF.